This TCR beta chain was profiled in a study of T cell changes during pregnancy in multiple sclerosis. Some clones are missing from TCRdb's copy, which holds only in-frame ones; the method was immunoSEQ multiplex PCR. The sample holds some 120,000 clones, roughly 95% seen once. Deletions cut 3 bases from V and 5 bases from J, with 15 bases between. This CDR3 comprises 15 residues. The germline V gene has CDR1 SGHDT and CDR2 YYEEEE. This TCR was sampled from a female donor with multiple sclerosis, enrolled in a pregnancy study. The chain has TRBV5-6 and TRBJ2-1, with D tentatively TRBD2 (5 bases). This specimen consisted of peripheral blood, obtained after pregnancy. The DNA for the CDR3 is TGTGCCAGCAGCTCACCAACCGGACTGCACAATGAGCAGTTCTTC. It specifies CASSSPTGLHNEQFF.